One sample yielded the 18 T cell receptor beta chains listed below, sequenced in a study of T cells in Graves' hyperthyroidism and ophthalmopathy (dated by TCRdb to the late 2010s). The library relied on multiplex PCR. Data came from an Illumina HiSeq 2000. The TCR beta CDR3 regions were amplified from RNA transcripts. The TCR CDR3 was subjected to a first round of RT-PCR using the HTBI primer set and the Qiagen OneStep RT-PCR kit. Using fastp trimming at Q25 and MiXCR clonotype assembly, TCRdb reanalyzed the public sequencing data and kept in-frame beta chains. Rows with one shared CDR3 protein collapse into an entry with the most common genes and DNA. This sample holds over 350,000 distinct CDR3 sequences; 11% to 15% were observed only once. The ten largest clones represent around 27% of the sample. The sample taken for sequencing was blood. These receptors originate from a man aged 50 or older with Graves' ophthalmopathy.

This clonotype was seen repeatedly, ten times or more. The chain's CDR3 is CASSPNVDGGETQYF. The CDR3 DNA reads as TGTGCCAGCAGCCCAAACGTAGACGGAGGAGAGACCCAGTACTTC. The chain has TRBV4-2 and TRBJ2-5, with a weak D call TRBD2 (5 bases). V was cut by 4 bases and J by 4 bases, with 16 bases left in between. The germline V gene has CDR1 LGHNA and CDR2 YNFKEQ. CDR3 size: 15 residues.

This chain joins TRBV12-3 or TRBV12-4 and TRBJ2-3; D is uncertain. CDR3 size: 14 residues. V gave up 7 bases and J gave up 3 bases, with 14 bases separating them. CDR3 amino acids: CASTVGPPTDTQYF. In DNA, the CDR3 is TGTGCCAGCACCGTGGGCCCCCCGACAGATACGCAGTATTTT.

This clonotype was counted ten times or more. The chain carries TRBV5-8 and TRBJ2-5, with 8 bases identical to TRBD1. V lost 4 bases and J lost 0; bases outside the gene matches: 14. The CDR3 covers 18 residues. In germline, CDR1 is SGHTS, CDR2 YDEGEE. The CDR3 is CASSPGDRSRGHQETQYF. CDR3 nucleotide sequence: TGTGCCAGCAGCCCTGGGGACAGGTCTAGGGGCCACCAAGAGACCCAGTACTTC.

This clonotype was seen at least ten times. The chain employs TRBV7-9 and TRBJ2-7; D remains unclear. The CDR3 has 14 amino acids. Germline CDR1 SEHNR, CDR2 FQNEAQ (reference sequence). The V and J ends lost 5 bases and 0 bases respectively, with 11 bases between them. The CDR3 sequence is CASSLRTDSYEQYF. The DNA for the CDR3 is TGTGCCAGCAGCCTACGGACGGACTCCTACGAGCAGTACTTC.

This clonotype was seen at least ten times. CDR3 nucleotides: TGCGCCAGCAGCCAAGGGCCCAGGGACTTCAGCTCCTACAATGAGCAGTTCTTC. It codes for CASSQGPRDFSSYNEQFF. The rearrangement uses TRBV4-1 and TRBJ2-1; D may be TRBD2 (6 bases). Germline-derived CDR1 and CDR2 are MGHRA and YSYEKL. The CDR3 has 18 residues. Trimming took off 1 base at V and 0 bases at J, with 16 bases between the two ends.

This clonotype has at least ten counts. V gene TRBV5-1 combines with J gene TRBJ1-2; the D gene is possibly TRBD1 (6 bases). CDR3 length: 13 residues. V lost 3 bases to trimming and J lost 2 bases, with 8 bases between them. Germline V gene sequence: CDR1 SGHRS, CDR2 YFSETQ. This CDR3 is CASSSTGNYGYTF. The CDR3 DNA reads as TGCGCCAGCAGCTCTACAGGGAACTATGGCTACACCTTC.

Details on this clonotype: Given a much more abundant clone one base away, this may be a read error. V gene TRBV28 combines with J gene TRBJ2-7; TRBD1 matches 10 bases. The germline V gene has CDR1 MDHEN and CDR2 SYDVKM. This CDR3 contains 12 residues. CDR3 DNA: TGTGCCAGCAGGTCCGGGACAGGGGAGCAGCACTTC. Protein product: CASRSGTGEQHF.

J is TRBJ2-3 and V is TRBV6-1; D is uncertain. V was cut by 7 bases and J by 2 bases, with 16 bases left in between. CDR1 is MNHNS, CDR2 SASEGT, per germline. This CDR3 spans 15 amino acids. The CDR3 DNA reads TGTGCCAGCACTTTAGGTGGCATAATCACAGATACGCAGTATTTT. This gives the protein CASTLGGIITDTQYF.

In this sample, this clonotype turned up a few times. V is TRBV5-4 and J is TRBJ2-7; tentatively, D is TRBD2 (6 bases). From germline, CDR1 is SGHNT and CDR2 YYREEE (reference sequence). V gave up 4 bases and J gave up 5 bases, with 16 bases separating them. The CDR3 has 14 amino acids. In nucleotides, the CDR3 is TGTGCCAGCAGCAGGGACTCGGGAGTCGACGAGCAGTACTTC. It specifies CASSRDSGVDEQYF.

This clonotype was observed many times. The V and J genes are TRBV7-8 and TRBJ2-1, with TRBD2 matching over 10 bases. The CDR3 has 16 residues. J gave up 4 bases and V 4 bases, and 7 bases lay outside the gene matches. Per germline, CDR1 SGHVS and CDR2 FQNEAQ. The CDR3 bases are TGTGCCAGCAGCTGGACCGGGACTAGCGCTTACAATGAGCAGTTCTTC. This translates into CASSWTGTSAYNEQFF.

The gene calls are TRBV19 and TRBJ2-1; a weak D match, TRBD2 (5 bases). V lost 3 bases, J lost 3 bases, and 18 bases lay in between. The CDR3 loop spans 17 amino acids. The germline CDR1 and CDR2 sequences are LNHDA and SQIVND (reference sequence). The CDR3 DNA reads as TGTGCCAGTAGTATTAGCCGGGTGGGAGTGGGCTACAATGAGCAGTTCTTC. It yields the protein CASSISRVGVGYNEQFF. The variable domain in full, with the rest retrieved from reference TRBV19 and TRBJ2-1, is DGGITQSPKYLFRKEGQNVTLSCEQNLNHDAMYWYRQDPGQGLRLIYYSQIVNDFQKGDIAEGYSVSREKKESFPLTVTSAQKNPTAFYLCASSISRVGVGYNEQFFGPGTRLTVL.

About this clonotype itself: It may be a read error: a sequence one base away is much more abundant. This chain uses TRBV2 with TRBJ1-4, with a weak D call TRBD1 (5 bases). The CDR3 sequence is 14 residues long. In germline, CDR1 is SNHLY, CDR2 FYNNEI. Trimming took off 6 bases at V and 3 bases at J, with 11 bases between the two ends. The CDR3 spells CASRDGGPNEKLFF. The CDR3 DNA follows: TGTGCCAGCAGGGACGGGGGACCTAATGAAAAACTGTTTTTT. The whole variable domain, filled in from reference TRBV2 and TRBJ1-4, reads EPEVTQTPSHQVTQMGQEVILRCVPISNHLYFYWYRQILGQKVEFLVSFYNNEISEKSEIFDDQFSVERPDGSNFTLKIRSTKLEDSAMYFCASRDGGPNEKLFFGSGTQLSVL.

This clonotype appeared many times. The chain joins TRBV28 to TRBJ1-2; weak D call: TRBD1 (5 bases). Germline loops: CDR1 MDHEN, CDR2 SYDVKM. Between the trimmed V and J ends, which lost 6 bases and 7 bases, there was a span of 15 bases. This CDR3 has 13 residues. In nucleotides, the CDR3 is TGTGCCAGCAGCTCCGGGACCCCGTTTGGCTACACCTTC. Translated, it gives CASSSGTPFGYTF.

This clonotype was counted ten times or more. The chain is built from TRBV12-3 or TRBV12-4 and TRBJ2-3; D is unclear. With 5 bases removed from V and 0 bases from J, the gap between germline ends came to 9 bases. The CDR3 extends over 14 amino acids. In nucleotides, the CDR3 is TGTGCCAGCAGTCCTAAAGCTAGCACAGATACGCAGTATTTT. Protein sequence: CASSPKASTDTQYF.

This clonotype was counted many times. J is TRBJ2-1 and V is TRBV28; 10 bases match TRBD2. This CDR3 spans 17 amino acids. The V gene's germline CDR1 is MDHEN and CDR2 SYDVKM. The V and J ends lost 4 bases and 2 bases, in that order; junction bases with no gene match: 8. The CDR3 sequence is CASSYTTGTSAYNEQFF. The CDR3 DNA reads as TGTGCCAGCAGTTATACCACCGGGACTAGCGCCTACAATGAGCAGTTCTTC. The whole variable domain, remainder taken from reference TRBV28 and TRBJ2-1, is DVKVTQSSRYLVKRTGEKVFLECVQDMDHENMFWYRQDPGLGLRLIYFSYDVKMKEKGDIPEGYSVSREKKERFSLILESASTNQTSMYLCASSYTTGTSAYNEQFFGPGTRLTVL.

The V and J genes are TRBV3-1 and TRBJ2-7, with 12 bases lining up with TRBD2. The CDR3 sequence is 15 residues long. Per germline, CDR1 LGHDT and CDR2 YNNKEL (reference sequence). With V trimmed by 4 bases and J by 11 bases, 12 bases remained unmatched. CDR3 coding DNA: TGTGCCAGCAGCCGCAACCCGGGACTAGCGGGTCAGGAGTACTTC. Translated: CASSRNPGLAGQEYF.

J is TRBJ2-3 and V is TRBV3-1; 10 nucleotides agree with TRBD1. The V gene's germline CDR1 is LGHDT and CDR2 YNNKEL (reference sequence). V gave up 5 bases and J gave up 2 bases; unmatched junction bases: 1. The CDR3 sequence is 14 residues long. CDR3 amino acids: CASSGTGATDTQYF. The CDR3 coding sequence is TGTGCCAGCAGCGGGACAGGGGCCACAGATACGCAGTATTTT.

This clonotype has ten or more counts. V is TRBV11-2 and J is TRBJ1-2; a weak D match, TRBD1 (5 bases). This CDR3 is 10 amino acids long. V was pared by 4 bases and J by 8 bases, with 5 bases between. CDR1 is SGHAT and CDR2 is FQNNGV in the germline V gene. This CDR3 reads CASSSGGYTF. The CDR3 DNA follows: TGTGCCAGCAGCTCAGGGGGCTACACCTTC.